The 17 T cell receptor beta chains below all came from one sample that was sequenced in a study of shared clonotypes between healthy human individuals. Libraries were prepared by immunoSEQ multiplex PCR; TCRdb keeps only in-frame clonotypes and omits some of them. Of roughly 660,000 clones listed, about 92% are singletons. Sequenced material: memory CD8+ T cells from PBMCs. Documented subset: CD45RO+ cells pooled with CCR7-negative TemRA cells. These receptors were taken from a man between 18 and 29 years old in good health. Some clones in this sample may be carry-over from other donors' samples.

The chain couples TRBV19 to TRBJ1-5; D is unclear. The V gene lost 3 bases and the J gene lost 2 bases, with 11 bases spanning the gap. Germline assignment: CDR1 LNHDA and CDR2 SQIVND (reference sequence). CDR3 length: 15 amino acids. In DNA form, the CDR3 reads TGTGCCAGTAGTATCGGCAATAGCCGCAATCAGCCCCAGCATTTT. This translates into CASSIGNSRNQPQHF. Full variable domain (rest looked up from reference TRBV19 and TRBJ1-5): DGGITQSPKYLFRKEGQNVTLSCEQNLNHDAMYWYRQDPGQGLRLIYYSQIVNDFQKGDIAEGYSVSREKKESFPLTVTSAQKNPTAFYLCASSIGNSRNQPQHFGDGTRLSIL.

The gene calls are TRBV7-9 and TRBJ2-2; 9 nucleotides align to TRBD1. The CDR3 contains 16 residues. CDR1 SEHNR and CDR2 FQNEAQ come from the germline V gene (reference sequence). V trimming: 3 bases; J trimming: 1 base; junction bases outside the gene matches: 3. The CDR3 coding sequence is TGTGCCAGCAGCTTCCCGGGACAGGGGAACACCGGGGAGCTGTTTTTT. Amino acid sequence: CASSFPGQGNTGELFF.

This clone was seen a few times. The rearrangement uses TRBV10-3 and TRBJ1-2; no clear D gene. Germline V lookup: CDR1 ENHRY, CDR2 SYGVKD. V dropped 7 bases and J dropped 1 base, with 10 bases sitting between them. The CDR3 covers 13 residues. The CDR3 region has the DNA TGTGCCATCACCCAAGGCAGTAACTATGGCTACACCTTC. The encoded protein is CAITQGSNYGYTF.

The gene calls are TRBV28 and TRBJ2-1; 16 bases match TRBD2. There are 16 residues in the CDR3. Germline CDR1 MDHEN, CDR2 SYDVKM. V gave up 4 bases and J gave up 8 bases; unmatched junction bases: 5. This chain's CDR3 is CASSWGLAGGHHEQFF. CDR3 DNA sequence: TGTGCCAGCAGTTGGGGACTAGCGGGAGGGCACCATGAGCAGTTCTTC.

V is TRBV19 and J is TRBJ2-5; the D is unclear. Germline CDR1 LNHDA, CDR2 SQIVND (reference sequence). Trimming took 9 bases from V and 0 from J, leaving 20 bases between them. The length of the CDR3 is 16 residues. The CDR3 protein is CASSLDSLPNQETQYF. In DNA, the CDR3 is TGTGCCAGCTCATTGGATAGCCTTCCTAACCAAGAGACCCAGTACTTC.

The V call is TRBV11-2, the J call TRBJ2-1; D is possibly TRBD2 (6 bases). V gave up 5 bases and J gave up 2 bases, with 16 bases separating them. Looked up from germline, CDR1 is SGHAT and CDR2 is FQNNGV. CDR3 length equals 16 residues. The CDR3 loop is CASSPFQGLAYNEQFF. In DNA form, the CDR3 reads TGTGCCAGCAGCCCGTTTCAGGGACTCGCCTACAATGAGCAGTTCTTC.

The V gene is TRBV29-1, the J gene TRBJ2-3; D may be TRBD2 (5 bases). The CDR3 covers 12 residues. Germline CDR1 reads SQVTM; CDR2 reads ANQGSEA. V dropped 0 bases and J dropped 11 bases, with 12 bases sitting between them. The CDR3 is CSVEDRAGLQYF. Here the CDR3 DNA reads TGCAGCGTTGAAGATCGGGCTGGACTGCAGTATTTT.

The chain is built from TRBV5-1 and TRBJ2-3, with 7 nucleotides matching TRBD2. V lost 3 bases to trimming and J lost 4 bases; unmatched junction nucleotides: 2. Germline V CDR1 and CDR2: SGHRS, YFSETQ. The CDR3 loop spans 13 amino acids. CDR3 sequence: CASSWGLPDTQYF. For the CDR3, the DNA is TGCGCCAGCAGCTGGGGACTACCAGATACGCAGTATTTT.

The chain couples TRBV7-8 to TRBJ1-3, with a tentative D call TRBD1 (5 bases). Germline-derived CDR1 and CDR2 are SGHVS and FQNEAQ. Trimming stripped 8 bases from V and 3 bases from J, with 11 bases between. The CDR3 totals 13 residues. The CDR3 region is CASSGGGGNTIYF. CDR3 nucleotides: TGTGCCAGCTCGGGCGGGGGTGGAAACACCATATATTTT.

This chain connects TRBV29-1 to TRBJ2-7; 7 bases agree with TRBD1. Unmatched junction bases numbered 11, after V lost 6 bases and J lost 3 bases. There are 14 residues in the CDR3. Germline CDR1 and CDR2: SQVTM and ANQGSEA. The CDR3 spells CSVFSGTVFYEQYF. Here the CDR3 DNA reads TGCAGCGTCTTTTCCGGGACAGTGTTCTACGAGCAGTACTTC.

The chain uses TRBV10-2 and TRBJ1-5; D is undetermined. V dropped 2 bases and J dropped 7 bases, with 12 bases sitting between them. This CDR3 comprises 14 residues. Germline assignment: CDR1 WSHSY and CDR2 SAAADI. The CDR3 protein is CASSERYPAQPQHF. The CDR3 nucleotides read TGCGCCAGCAGTGAGCGGTACCCGGCCCAGCCCCAGCATTTT.

This clone was recorded only once. The chain couples TRBV7-9 to TRBJ1-2; possibly TRBD1 for D (6 bases). The CDR3 has 14 residues. Trimming took 3 bases from V and 4 from J, leaving 12 bases between them. In germline, CDR1 is SEHNR, CDR2 FQNEAQ (reference sequence). The CDR3 protein is CASSFGQKTYGYTF. CDR3 nucleotides: TGTGCCAGCAGCTTCGGACAGAAGACCTATGGCTACACCTTC. Complete variable domain (other parts from reference TRBV7-9 and TRBJ1-2): DTGVSQNPRHKITKRGQNVTFRCDPISEHNRLYWYRQTLGQGPEFLTYFQNEAQLEKSRLLSDRFSAERPKGSFSTLEIQRTEQGDSAMYLCASSFGQKTYGYTFGSGTRLTVV.

The chain couples TRBV9 to TRBJ2-3; D is uncertain. This CDR3 is 17 amino acids long. In germline, CDR1 is SGDLS, CDR2 YYNGEE. The V and J ends lost 2 bases and 0 bases respectively, with 16 bases between them. CDR3 amino acids: CASSVGIRASSTDTQYF. CDR3 nucleotide sequence: TGTGCCAGCAGCGTGGGTATTCGGGCCTCTAGCACAGATACGCAGTATTTT. The variable domain in full, completed from reference TRBV9 and TRBJ2-3, reads DSGVTQTPKHLITATGQRVTLRCSPRSGDLSVYWYQQSLDQGLQFLIQYYNGEERAKGNILERFSAQQFPDLHSELNLSSLELGDSALYFCASSVGIRASSTDTQYFGPGTRLTVL.

This chain uses TRBV28 with TRBJ2-2, with a tentative D call TRBD1 (6 bases). Germline V gene lookup returns CDR1 MDHEN and CDR2 SYDVKM. The ends were cut back, 3 bases at V and 0 bases at J, with 14 bases in the middle. The CDR3 extends over 17 amino acids. The CDR3 coding sequence is TGTGCCAGCAGTTTTGTTTGGGACACCGCGAACACCGGGGAGCTGTTTTTT. Its translation is CASSFVWDTANTGELFF.

V usage is TRBV10-3 and J usage is TRBJ1-2; D is possibly TRBD1 (5 bases). The CDR3 length is 14 residues. V dropped 8 bases and J dropped 4 bases, with 17 bases sitting between them. Germline V gene sequence: CDR1 ENHRY, CDR2 SYGVKD. The CDR3 nucleotides read TGTGCCATCCTTGGGTCGGGGGAGAGCTATGGCTACACCTTC. Its translation: CAILGSGESYGYTF.

This sequence joins TRBV28 and TRBJ2-1; D is perhaps TRBD2 (6 bases). CDR1 is MDHEN and CDR2 is SYDVKM in the germline V gene. This CDR3 contains 15 residues. Trimming took 6 bases from V and 1 from J, leaving 13 bases between them. CDR3 sequence reads: CASSYREKSYNEQFF. CDR3 coding DNA: TGTGCCAGCAGCTACCGGGAGAAGTCCTACAATGAGCAGTTCTTC.

The chain carries TRBV28 and TRBJ1-5; tentatively, D is TRBD1 (6 bases). V lost 5 bases and J 9 bases, leaving 17 bases between the germline ends. Germline V gives CDR1 MDHEN, CDR2 SYDVKM. The CDR3 runs 14 residues. Here the CDR3 reads CASSLRDNRPPQHF. CDR3 DNA: TGTGCCAGCAGTCTTAGGGACAATAGGCCGCCCCAGCATTTT. The full variable domain, completed using reference TRBV28 and TRBJ1-5, is DVKVTQSSRYLVKRTGEKVFLECVQDMDHENMFWYRQDPGLGLRLIYFSYDVKMKEKGDIPEGYSVSREKKERFSLILESASTNQTSMYLCASSLRDNRPPQHFGDGTRLSIL.